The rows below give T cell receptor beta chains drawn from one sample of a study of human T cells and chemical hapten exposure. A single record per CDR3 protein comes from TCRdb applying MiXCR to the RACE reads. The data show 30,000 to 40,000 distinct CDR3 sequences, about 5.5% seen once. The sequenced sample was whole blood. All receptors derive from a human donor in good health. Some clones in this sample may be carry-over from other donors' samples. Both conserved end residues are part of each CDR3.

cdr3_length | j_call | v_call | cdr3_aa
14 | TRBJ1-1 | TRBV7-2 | CASSWTGGETETFF
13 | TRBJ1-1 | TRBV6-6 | CASSLGTGYEAFF
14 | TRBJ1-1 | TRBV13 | CASSGGVTNTEAFF
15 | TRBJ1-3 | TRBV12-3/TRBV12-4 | CASSLDRGTGNTIYF
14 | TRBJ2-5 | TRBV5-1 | CASSLSPGTGAQYF
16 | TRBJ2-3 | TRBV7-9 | CASSLSLGGGEDTQYF
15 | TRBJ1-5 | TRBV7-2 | CASRDRGGGNQPQHF
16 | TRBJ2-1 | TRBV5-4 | CASSLRISGGWDEQFF
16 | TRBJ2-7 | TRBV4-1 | CASSQDLSRKKYEQYF
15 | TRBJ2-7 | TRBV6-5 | CASSYSLTGPYEQYF
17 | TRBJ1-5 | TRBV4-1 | CASSQSPPGTGLQPQHF
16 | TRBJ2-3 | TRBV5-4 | CASSLYRGQGTDTQYF
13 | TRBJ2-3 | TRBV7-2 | CASSLGGMDTQYF
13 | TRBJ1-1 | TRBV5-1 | CASSYGQGTEAFF
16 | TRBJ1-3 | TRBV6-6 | CASSYPWGDSGNTIYF
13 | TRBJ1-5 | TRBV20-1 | CSAKEGSNQPQHF
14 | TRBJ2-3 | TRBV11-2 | CASSLTRGPHTQYF
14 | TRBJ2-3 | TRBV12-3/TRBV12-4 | CASSLGSFTDTQYF
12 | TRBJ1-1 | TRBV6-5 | CASSPLAGEAFF
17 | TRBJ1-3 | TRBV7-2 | CASSPPGTGSTGNTIYF
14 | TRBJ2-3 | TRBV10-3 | CAISESQGTDTQYF
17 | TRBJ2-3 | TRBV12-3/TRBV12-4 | CASSLKVSGHATDTQYF
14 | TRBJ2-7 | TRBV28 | CASSPRGVSYEQYF
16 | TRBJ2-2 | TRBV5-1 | CASRLGTARNTGELFF
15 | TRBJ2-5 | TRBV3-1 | CASSQDVSGQETQYF
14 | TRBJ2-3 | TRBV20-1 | CSAAPPTTGGKQYF
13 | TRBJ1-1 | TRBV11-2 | CASSSLGESEAFF
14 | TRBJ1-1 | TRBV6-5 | CASSYLGGRTEAFF
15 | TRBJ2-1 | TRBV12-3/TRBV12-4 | CASSLSRASYNEQFF
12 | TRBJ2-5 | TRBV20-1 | CSARMSGETQYF
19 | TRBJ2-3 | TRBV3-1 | CASSQGGVFSTRLSHTQYF
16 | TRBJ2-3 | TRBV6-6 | CASWRRVGGIADTQYF
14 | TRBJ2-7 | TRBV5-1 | CASYRTDIPYEQYF
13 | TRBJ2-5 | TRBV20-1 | CSARGTGGKTQYF
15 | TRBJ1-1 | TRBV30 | CAWSLTGTAYTEAFF
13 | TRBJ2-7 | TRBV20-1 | CSAHGSTPQEQYF
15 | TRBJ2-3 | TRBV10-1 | CASSDGGAGTDTQYF
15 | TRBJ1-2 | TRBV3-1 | CASSQVLLGNYGYTF
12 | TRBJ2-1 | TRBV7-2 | CASSFGGRNRFF
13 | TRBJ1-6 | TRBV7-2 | CASSFPGASPLHF
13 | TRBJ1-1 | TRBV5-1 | CASSLEGNTEAFF
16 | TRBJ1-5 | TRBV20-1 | CSARKTAIPHSEPQHF
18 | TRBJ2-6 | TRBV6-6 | CASRRETGGLTGANVLTF
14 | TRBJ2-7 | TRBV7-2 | CASSLEPGGYEQYF
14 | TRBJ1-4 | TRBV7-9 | CASSAVATNEKLFF
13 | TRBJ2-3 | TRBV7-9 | CASRDRGLDTQYF
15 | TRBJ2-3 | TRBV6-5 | CTSSYSAGGADTQYF
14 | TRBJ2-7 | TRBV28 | CASSQGTTTYEQYF
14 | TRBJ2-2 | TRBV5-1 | CASSNSGDTGELFF
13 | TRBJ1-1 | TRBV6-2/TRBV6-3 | CASSDPPGSEAFF